These 23 T cell receptor beta chains share one sample of origin, sequenced in a study of T cells after yellow fever vaccination. TCRdb reanalysed the 5' RACE reads using MiXCR and keeps one entry per CDR3 protein. The sample carries 100,000 to 150,000 distinct CDR3 sequences, almost 9% recorded once. Sequencing used CD8+ T cells sorted from PBMCs, obtained on the day of the yellow fever booster vaccination. All receptors derive from a man younger than 30 who received the YFV17D yellow fever vaccine.

This rearrangement joins TRBV5-1 to TRBJ2-2, with TRBD1 matching 8 bases. V trimming: 0 bases; J trimming: 5 bases; junction bases outside the gene matches: 6. Germline V gene lookup returns CDR1 SGHRS and CDR2 YFSETQ. The CDR3 is 16 residues long. The CDR3 nucleotides read TGCGCCAGCAGCTTGGCAAATGGACAGGGAACCGGGGAGCTGTTTTTT. Protein: CASSLANGQGTGELFF.

This clonotype was seen at least ten times. The chain recombines TRBV11-2 with TRBJ2-5; 10 bases match TRBD2. Germline CDR1 SGHAT, CDR2 FQNNGV. The CDR3 is 16 residues long. The V gene end was trimmed by 1 base and the J gene end by 2 bases; junction bases not matched to a gene: 4. DNA of the CDR3: TGTGCCAGCAGCTTAGGTACTAGCGGGGTTCAAGAGACCCAGTACTTC. It yields the protein CASSLGTSGVQETQYF.

In DNA, the CDR3 is TGCGCCAGCAGCCAAAGTAGGCAGACCCCATATGGCTACACCTTC. Protein product: CASSQSRQTPYGYTF. The rearrangement joins TRBV4-1 to TRBJ1-2; D not certain. V was pared by 2 bases and J by 5 bases, with 15 bases between. CDR1 MGHRA and CDR2 YSYEKL come from the germline V gene. This CDR3 region has 15 residues.

This clonotype was seen more than once but under ten times. The rearrangement joins TRBV15 to TRBJ1-1; D gene ambiguous. V shed 0 bases and J shed 1 base, with 6 bases lying between them. This CDR3 spans 14 amino acids. Germline V gives CDR1 LNHNV, CDR2 YYDKDF (reference sequence). The CDR3 nucleotides read TGTGCCACCAGCAGAGATTTTGGGAACACTGAAGCTTTCTTT. Its protein product is CATSRDFGNTEAFF.

This rearrangement joins TRBV6-5 to TRBJ2-3, with 8 bases matching TRBD1. Per germline, CDR1 MNHEY and CDR2 SVGAGI. The CDR3 totals 14 residues. The V segment lost 4 bases and the J segment 5 bases; nucleotides outside the gene matches: 5. CDR3: CASSFATGGDTQYF. The CDR3 coding sequence is TGTGCCAGCAGTTTCGCCACAGGGGGAGATACGCAGTATTTT.

Ten or more counts support this clonotype. The genes are TRBV29-1 and TRBJ2-2, with D unclear. The germline gives CDR1 SQVTM, CDR2 ANQGSEA. The CDR3 sequence is 13 residues long. V shed 1 base and J shed 4 bases, with 7 bases lying between them. CDR3 amino acids: CSVEGYGTGELFF. As DNA, the CDR3 is TGCAGCGTTGAAGGGTACGGCACCGGGGAGCTGTTTTTT.

The rearrangement links TRBV7-9 to TRBJ1-1; perhaps TRBD1 as D (5 bases). Germline CDR1 and CDR2: SEHNR and FQNEAQ (reference sequence). V was trimmed by 4 bases and J by 6 bases, leaving 15 bases between them. The CDR3 totals 14 residues. For the CDR3, the DNA is TGTGCCAGCAGCTCAGGCGGGGGTTGGTCTGAAGCTTTCTTT. It codes for CASSSGGGWSEAFF.

This clonotype was counted only a few times. The rearrangement links TRBV20-1 to TRBJ2-2; 9 bases agree with TRBD2. Germline assignment: CDR1 DFQATT and CDR2 SNEGSKA (reference sequence). CDR3 length equals 17 residues. The junction had 12 bases not matched to a gene; V was cut back by 7 bases and J by 0 bases. Written as DNA, the CDR3 is TGCAGTGTCCCCCGGGCTAGCGGGGACGCGAACACCGGGGAGCTGTTTTTT. Translated, it gives CSVPRASGDANTGELFF.

This clonotype was counted a few times. The V and J genes are TRBV6-6 and TRBJ1-3, with D maybe TRBD1 (6 bases). V was cut by 4 bases and J by 0 bases, with 16 bases left in between. The CDR3 covers 17 residues. CDR1 MNHNY and CDR2 SVGAGI come from the germline V gene (reference sequence). CDR3 DNA: TGTGCCAGCAGTTTCATCAGGGGTTCTGACTCTGGAAACACCATATATTTT. Its protein product is CASSFIRGSDSGNTIYF.

This clonotype was seen only a few times. The rearrangement joins TRBV27 to TRBJ1-5; TRBD1 agrees at 11 bases. Trimming removed 7 bases from V and 11 bases from J; junction bases left unmatched: 4. Germline-derived CDR1 and CDR2 are MNHEY and SMNVEV (reference sequence). The CDR3 is 12 amino acids. This CDR3 is CASIGTGGTQHF. The CDR3 DNA is TGTGCCAGCATCGGGACAGGGGGAACCCAGCATTTT.

This clonotype was counted many times. V gene TRBV7-6 combines with J gene TRBJ2-1; TRBD1 matches 7 bases. The CDR3 covers 14 residues. CDR1 is SGHVS and CDR2 is FNYEAQ in the germline V gene. The trim removed 5 bases at V and 6 bases at J, leaving 7 bases unmatched. The CDR3 DNA reads as TGTGCCAGCAGCGAGGGACAGAAAATCAATGAGCAGTTCTTC. Translated, it gives CASSEGQKINEQFF.

This clonotype was counted between two and nine times. The chain carries TRBV28 and TRBJ2-1; D is unclear. This CDR3 has 15 amino acids. With 1 base removed from V and 1 base from J, the gap between germline ends came to 8 bases. Germline V gives CDR1 MDHEN, CDR2 SYDVKM. The CDR3 protein is CASSLYGDSYNEQFF. The CDR3 DNA reads TGTGCCAGCAGTTTATATGGGGATTCCTACAATGAGCAGTTCTTC.

This clonotype was counted between two and nine times. CDR3 sequence: CSVERGEWERTQYF. CDR3 DNA sequence: TGCAGCGTTGAGCGAGGGGAGTGGGAGCGTACGCAGTATTTT. The rearrangement uses TRBV29-1 and TRBJ2-3; TRBD1 or TRBD2 may be the D gene (5 bases each). CDR1 and CDR2 from the germline V gene are SQVTM and ANQGSEA. This CDR3 region has 14 residues. V shed 3 bases and J shed 8 bases, with 18 bases lying between them.

The chain is built from TRBV25-1 and TRBJ2-1; TRBD1 or TRBD2 may be the D gene (6 bases each). V gave up 6 bases and J gave up 0 bases, with 12 bases separating them. The CDR3 length is 15 residues. Germline V lookup: CDR1 MGHDK, CDR2 SYGVNS. CDR3 amino acids: CASRGGTPSYNEQFF. The DNA of the CDR3 is TGTGCCAGCAGAGGGGGGACCCCCTCCTACAATGAGCAGTTCTTC.

As to this clonotype: It may be a read error: a sequence one base away is much more abundant. The chain is built from TRBV6-6 and TRBJ2-3; no definite D call. CDR1 is MNHNY and CDR2 is SVGAGI in the germline V gene (reference sequence). The CDR3 consists of 11 residues. The V gene lost 6 bases and the J gene lost 2 bases, with 3 bases spanning the gap. The CDR3 nucleotides are TGTGCCAGCAGCCACACAGATACGCAGTATTTT. This codes for CASSHTDTQYF.

In its sample, this clonotype was seen a few times. This chain connects TRBV7-9 to TRBJ2-3; TRBD2 aligns across 9 bases. Germline-derived CDR1 and CDR2 are SEHNR and FQNEAQ (reference sequence). The V segment lost 5 bases and the J segment 3 bases; nucleotides outside the gene matches: 9. The CDR3 has 16 residues. DNA of the CDR3: TGTGCCAGCAGCCTGGGGGCTAGCGGGGCGACAGATACGCAGTATTTT. It translates to CASSLGASGATDTQYF.

This clonotype was detected many times. The chain uses TRBV7-9 and TRBJ2-7; D is uncertain. There are 15 residues in the CDR3. Trimming cost V 6 bases and J 2 bases, with 17 bases left between them. CDR1 and CDR2 from the germline V gene are SEHNR and FQNEAQ (reference sequence). CDR3: CASSNELTETYEQYF. DNA of the CDR3: TGTGCCAGCAGTAACGAGTTGACCGAGACCTACGAGCAGTACTTC.

V and J are TRBV7-9 and TRBJ2-1; no clear D gene. The CDR3 is 12 amino acids. The V end was cut by 3 bases, the J end by 8 bases, with 8 bases between. The germline V gene encodes CDR1 SEHNR and CDR2 FQNEAQ (reference sequence). CDR3: CASSFEVYEQFF. CDR3 bases: TGTGCCAGCAGCTTTGAAGTGTATGAGCAGTTCTTC.

The V gene is TRBV5-6, the J gene TRBJ2-7; D is possibly TRBD1 or TRBD2 (5 bases each). Germline CDR1 is SGHDT and CDR2 is YYEEEE. The ends were cut back, 1 base at V and 2 bases at J, with 16 bases in the middle. The CDR3 covers 16 residues. CDR3 amino acids: CASSLLPREKTYEQYF. The CDR3 DNA reads as TGTGCCAGCAGCTTGTTGCCCAGGGAGAAGACCTACGAGCAGTACTTC.

This clonotype turned up a few times. The chain has TRBV19 and TRBJ1-5; D might be TRBD1 (5 bases). The germline V gene encodes CDR1 LNHDA and CDR2 SQIVND (reference sequence). V shed 2 bases and J shed 0 bases, with 14 bases lying between them. The CDR3 consists of 17 residues. This chain's CDR3 is CASSIPPTEYSNQPQHF. CDR3 nucleotides: TGTGCCAGTAGTATACCTCCGACAGAATATAGCAATCAGCCCCAGCATTTT.

The J gene is TRBJ1-5, the V gene TRBV6-2 or TRBV6-3; D is ambiguous. V lost 4 bases and J 3 bases, leaving 10 bases between the germline ends. CDR1 MNHEY and CDR2 SVGEGT come from the germline V gene. The CDR3 totals 14 residues. In DNA, the CDR3 is TGTGCCAGCAGTTTGATGGCGGTCAATCAGCCCCAGCATTTT. Amino acids: CASSLMAVNQPQHF.

The rearrangement joins TRBV9 to TRBJ1-2; TRBD1 is a possible D gene (5 bases). V lost 4 bases to trimming and J lost 10 bases, with 17 bases between them. The CDR3 totals 13 residues. CDR1 SGDLS and CDR2 YYNGEE come from the germline V gene. CDR3: CASSRGDGRDYTF. For the CDR3, the DNA is TGTGCCAGCAGCCGCGGGGACGGAAGGGACTACACCTTC.

There are a few counts of this clonotype. This chain uses TRBV5-1 with TRBJ1-3, with D possibly matching TRBD1 (6 bases). The length of the CDR3 is 15 residues. CDR1 and CDR2 (germline): SGHRS, YFSETQ. With 3 bases removed from V and 0 bases from J, the gap between germline ends came to 10 bases. The CDR3 region is CASSSTGLSGNTIYF. The CDR3 coding sequence is TGCGCCAGCAGCTCGACAGGACTCTCTGGAAACACCATATATTTT.